This T cell receptor (beta chain) stems from a study of blood T cell repertoires in COVID-19. The overall study: Donors in the United States, Italy and Spain gave samples during acute or convalescent COVID-19. T cells, B-cell-depleted T cells, or PBMCs supplied cDNA or gDNA.

Germline loops: CDR1 MNHEY, CDR2 SVGAGI. Between the trimmed V and J ends, which lost 0 bases and 3 bases, there was a span of 9 bases. The CDR3 is 15 residues long. The Seattle patients, enrolled during active infection, were followed longitudinally. In the original workflow: Amplification with reference gene primers provided the estimates of nucleated cell counts. This table comes from immunoSEQ multiplex PCR, and its TCRdb copy is limited to in-frame clones, with some not included. V and J calls and clone size are given by that table; D and trimming were obtained from the DNA. Of 150,000 to 160,000 clones listed, about 85% are singletons.

Material: peripheral blood. This sequence was found in a man aged 55-75 years with COVID-19, enrolled during active disease. The V call is TRBV6-5, the J call TRBJ2-1; D is possibly TRBD2 (7 bases). CDR3 in DNA: TGTGCCAGCAGTTACTCGGGGGGGCACTACAATGAGCAGTTCTTC. This translates into CASSYSGGHYNEQFF.